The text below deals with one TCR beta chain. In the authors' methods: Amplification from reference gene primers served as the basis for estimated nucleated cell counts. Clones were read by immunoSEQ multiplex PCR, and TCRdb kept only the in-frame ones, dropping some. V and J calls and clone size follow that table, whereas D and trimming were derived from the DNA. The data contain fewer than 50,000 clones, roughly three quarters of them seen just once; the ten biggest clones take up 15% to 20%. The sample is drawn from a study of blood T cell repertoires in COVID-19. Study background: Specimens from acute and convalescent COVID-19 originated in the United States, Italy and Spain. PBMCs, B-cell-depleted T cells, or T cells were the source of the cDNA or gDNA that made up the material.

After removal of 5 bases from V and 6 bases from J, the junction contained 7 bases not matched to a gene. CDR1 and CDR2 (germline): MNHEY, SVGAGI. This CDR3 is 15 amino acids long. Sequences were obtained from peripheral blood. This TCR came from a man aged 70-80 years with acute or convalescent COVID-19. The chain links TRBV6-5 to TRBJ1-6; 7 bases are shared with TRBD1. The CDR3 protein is CASSRQGMGNSPLHF. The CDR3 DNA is TGTGCCAGCAGTAGACAGGGAATGGGTAATTCACCCCTCCACTTT.